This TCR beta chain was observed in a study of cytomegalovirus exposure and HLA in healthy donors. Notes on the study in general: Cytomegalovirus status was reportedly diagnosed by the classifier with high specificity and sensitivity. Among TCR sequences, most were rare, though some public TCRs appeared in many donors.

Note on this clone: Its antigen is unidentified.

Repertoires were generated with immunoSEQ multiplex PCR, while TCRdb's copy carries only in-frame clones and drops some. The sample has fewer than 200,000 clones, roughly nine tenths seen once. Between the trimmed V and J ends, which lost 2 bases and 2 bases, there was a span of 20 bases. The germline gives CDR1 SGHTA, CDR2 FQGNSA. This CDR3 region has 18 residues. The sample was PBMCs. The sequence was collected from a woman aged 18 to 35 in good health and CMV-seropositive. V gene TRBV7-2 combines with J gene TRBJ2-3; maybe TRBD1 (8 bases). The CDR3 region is CASSLLGGGQDLTDTQYF. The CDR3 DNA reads TGTGCCAGCAGCTTACTTGGGGGGGGACAGGACCTCACAGATACGCAGTATTTT.